A single T cell receptor (beta chain) is shown here with its context. This record comes from a study of cytotoxic CD8 clonotypes in ibrutinib-treated CLL. Study at large: The patient breakdown showed fewer than 12 relapsed/refractory and about 16 treatment-naive cases, with some 17 IGHV unmutated. The study recorded mean values of about 260,000 productive templates and approximately 90,000 productive rearrangements per sample.

The V segment lost 5 bases and the J segment 4 bases; nucleotides outside the gene matches: 7. The CDR3 has 15 residues. CDR1 and CDR2 from the germline V gene are SGHTA and FQGNSA. Using immunoSEQ multiplex PCR, the repertoire was profiled, and TCRdb retains in-frame clones only, with some absent. This sample carries some 200,000 clones, around 72% of them seen once, and the ten largest clones take roughly an eighth. The chain joins TRBV7-2 to TRBJ2-7, with 11 positions matching TRBD2. Material: PBMCs, obtained after 24 months of ibrutinib treatment. This TCR derives from a human donor with chronic lymphocytic leukemia. The CDR3 DNA sequence: TGTGCCAGCAGCAATCGACTAGCGGGAAAATACGAGCAGTACTTC. This encodes CASSNRLAGKYEQYF.